Following are 15 T cell receptor beta chains from one sample sequenced in a study of cytomegalovirus exposure and HLA in healthy donors listed by TCRdb under 2017. Libraries came from the immunoSEQ multiplex PCR assay. For the multiplex PCR, a mixture combining 60 forward primers for TCR Vbeta segments and 13 reverse primers for TCR Jbeta segments was used. In its TCRdb copy, this immuneACCESS table keeps in-frame sequences only and misses some clones. Where compared with another copy, unresolved V genes explain less than half of these, and the others have no known cause. For this sample, the table gives 120,000 to 150,000 clones. The leading ten clones occupy around 1.7% of the sample. Sequencing used PBMCs. The source of these receptors is a woman between 45 and 65 years old in good health and CMV-seronegative.

This sequence joins TRBV11-2 and TRBJ2-5; D gene ambiguous. CDR1 is SGHAT, CDR2 FQNNGV, per germline. The V and J ends lost 1 base and 5 bases respectively, with 5 bases between them. This CDR3 spans 12 amino acids. Here the CDR3 reads CASSLGLETQYF. In nucleotides, the CDR3 is TGTGCCAGCAGCTTAGGACTCGAGACCCAGTACTTC.

The CDR3 here is CASSSFNRVEETQYF. The DNA of the CDR3 is TGTGCCAGCAGTTCGTTCAACAGGGTTGAGGAGACCCAGTACTTC. The gene calls are TRBV27 and TRBJ2-5, with D tentatively TRBD1 (6 bases). Germline V gene lookup returns CDR1 MNHEY and CDR2 SMNVEV (reference sequence). This CDR3 has 15 amino acids. Trimming took off 4 bases at V and 5 bases at J, with 17 bases between the two ends.

This rearrangement joins TRBV5-1 to TRBJ1-1; D gene uncertain. Germline V lookup: CDR1 SGHRS, CDR2 YFSETQ. The V end lost 2 bases, the J end lost 5 bases, and 16 bases lay between the germline ends. The CDR3 spans 15 residues. CDR3 nucleotide sequence: TGCGCCAGCAGCTTCGGCACGGGGAAAGGAACTGAAGCTTTCTTT. This encodes CASSFGTGKGTEAFF.

As regards this clone: Other nucleotide sequences in the sample specify the same CDR3. The chain is built from TRBV4-3 and TRBJ2-2, with a weak D call TRBD2 (6 bases). Germline V gene lookup returns CDR1 LGHNA and CDR2 YSLEER. V was trimmed by 4 bases and J by 2 bases, leaving 11 bases between them. The CDR3 runs to 15 residues. CDR3: CASSPGLLNTGELFF. Here the CDR3 DNA reads TGCGCCAGCAGCCCGGGACTCCTAAACACCGGGGAGCTGTTTTTT.

This chain links TRBV6-5 with TRBJ1-4; a weak D match, TRBD1 (5 bases). Trimming took off 2 bases at V and 5 bases at J, with 12 bases between the two ends. CDR1 and CDR2 from the germline V gene are MNHEY and SVGAGI. The CDR3 has 15 residues. CDR3 sequence (DNA): TGTGCCAGCAGTTACGGGGGGTCCTCCAATGAAAAACTGTTTTTT. It specifies CASSYGGSSNEKLFF.

V is TRBV2 and J is TRBJ2-1, with D hard to call. Trimming took 4 bases from V and 10 from J, leaving 11 bases between them. Germline CDR1 is SNHLY and CDR2 is FYNNEI. The CDR3 is 12 residues long. The chain's CDR3 is CASSVPVPEQFF. CDR3 in DNA: TGTGCCAGCAGTGTCCCAGTTCCAGAGCAGTTCTTC.

The chain recombines TRBV7-2 with TRBJ2-7, with 7 bases that match TRBD2. The length of the CDR3 is 17 residues. Trimming at V came to 0 bases and at J to 2 bases, leaving 10 bases not matched to a gene. Per the germline V gene, CDR1 is SGHTA and CDR2 is FQGNSA. The CDR3: CASSLAHVPGGTYEQYF. DNA for the CDR3: TGTGCCAGCAGCTTAGCGCACGTCCCGGGAGGAACCTACGAGCAGTACTTC.

V usage is TRBV5-1 and J usage is TRBJ2-5, with D possibly being TRBD1 (5 bases). The CDR3 has 12 residues. CDR1 and CDR2 from the germline V gene are SGHRS and YFSETQ. With 2 bases removed from V and 3 bases from J, the gap between germline ends came to 5 bases. The CDR3 loop reads CASSLQEETQYF. The CDR3 DNA follows: TGCGCCAGCAGCTTACAGGAAGAGACCCAGTACTTC.

CDR3 nucleotides: TGTGCCAGCAGTTACGGTACTAGCGTGGGGCAGGGGACCCAGTACTTC. Translated: CASSYGTSVGQGTQYF. The V and J genes are TRBV6-5 and TRBJ2-5, with 7 bases lining up with TRBD2. Trimming removed 2 bases from V and 7 bases from J; junction bases left unmatched: 13. Germline values: CDR1 MNHEY, CDR2 SVGAGI. This CDR3 has 16 amino acids.

The chain has TRBV6-6 and TRBJ2-4; TRBD1 might be the D (6 bases). V was cut by 5 bases and J by 0 bases, with 11 bases left in between. Germline V CDR1 and CDR2: MNHNY, SVGAGI (reference sequence). This CDR3 spans 15 amino acids. DNA of the CDR3: TGTGCCAGCAGTATCGGACAGTCAGCCAAAAACATTCAGTACTTC. Encoded protein: CASSIGQSAKNIQYF.

The J gene is TRBJ2-2, the V gene TRBV4-3, with 9 positions matching TRBD1. The CDR3 has 16 amino acids. V shed 4 bases, J shed 6 bases, and the junction held 9 bases outside the gene matches. Germline V CDR1 and CDR2: LGHNA, YSLEER. CDR3 residues: CASSRNPTGGSGELFF. The DNA of the CDR3 is TGCGCCAGCAGCCGGAATCCGACAGGGGGATCCGGGGAGCTGTTTTTT.

The V gene is TRBV21-1, the J gene TRBJ2-7; TRBD1 is taken as the D call from the table, unchecked against the DNA. TRBV21-1 is described as a pseudogene. CDR3 size: 15 residues. In DNA form, the CDR3 reads TGTGCCAGCAGCAAACTCCAGACAGGGACGTACGAGCAGTACTTC. Its translation is CASSKLQTGTYEQYF.

J is TRBJ2-1 and V is TRBV19, with D tentatively TRBD2 (5 bases). CDR1 is LNHDA, CDR2 SQIVND, per germline (reference sequence). The CDR3 spans 13 residues. The V gene lost 10 bases and the J gene lost 6 bases, with 16 bases spanning the gap. CDR3 sequence (DNA): TGTGCCACCCGCTGGGGAGCCCCCAATGAGCAGTTCTTC. Translated, it gives CATRWGAPNEQFF. Full variable domain (remainder filled in from reference TRBV19 and TRBJ2-1): DGGITQSPKYLFRKEGQNVTLSCEQNLNHDAMYWYRQDPGQGLRLIYYSQIVNDFQKGDIAEGYSVSREKKESFPLTVTSAQKNPTAFYLCATRWGAPNEQFFGPGTRLTVL.

The chain combines TRBV30 with TRBJ1-3, with a tentative D call TRBD1 (5 bases). Trimming removed 2 bases at V and 0 bases at J, with 20 bases between. The CDR3 consists of 18 residues. The germline V gene has CDR1 GTSNPN and CDR2 SVGIG (reference sequence). The CDR3 is CAWSRQGGGDLSGNTIYF. The CDR3 coding sequence is TGTGCCTGGAGTCGGCAGGGAGGAGGGGATCTCTCTGGAAACACCATATATTTT.

The chain recombines TRBV5-1 with TRBJ2-5, with 8 nucleotides matching TRBD1. Unmatched junction bases numbered 5, after V lost 4 bases and J lost 6 bases. CDR1 and CDR2 from the germline V gene are SGHRS and YFSETQ. This CDR3 spans 13 amino acids. CDR3 loop: CASSQGAWKTQYF. The CDR3 region has the DNA TGCGCCAGCAGCCAGGGGGCATGGAAGACCCAGTACTTC.